These T cell receptor beta chains were read from a single sample in a study of blood T cell repertoires in COVID-19. Clones were sequenced by immunoSEQ multiplex PCR, and TCRdb holds only the in-frame ones, with some missing. The sample shows about 670,000 clones, more than 80% of them seen only once. Sample: peripheral blood. Source of these receptors: a woman under 30 with acute or convalescent COVID-19. The CDR3 runs from the conserved cysteine through the conserved F or W. Each record gives: V gene, J gene, D gene, clone size, CDR3 DNA, CDR3 protein. D genes are given only for firm matches. The size entry is marked missing in some rows and otherwise reads once, few, many or a size class.

>TRBV19|TRBJ2-7|.|.
TGTGCCAGTAGTATTCCAGGGCTCCCCTCCTACGAGCAGTACTTC
CASSIPGLPSYEQYF
>TRBV5-4|TRBJ1-2|.|once
TGTGCCAGCAGCTTCCCTGGGGCAGGGAACTATGGCTACACCTTC
CASSFPGAGNYGYTF
>TRBV6-1|TRBJ2-2|TRBD2|.
TGTGCCAGCAGTGAGGGGAGGGACACCGGGGAGCTGTTTTTT
CASSEGRDTGELFF
>TRBV10-3|TRBJ2-7|.|few
TGTGCCATCAGTGAGGGACAACGCTACGAGCAGTACTTC
CAISEGQRYEQYF
>TRBV7-7|TRBJ1-2|.|once
TGTGCCAGCAGCCAGGCCGTTTCTAACTATGGCTACACCTTC
CASSQAVSNYGYTF
>TRBV7-6|TRBJ2-7|.|.
TGTGCCAGCAGCCCCCTTGCTACAGGGCGGAGCGAGCAGTACTTC
CASSPLATGRSEQYF
>TRBV18|TRBJ1-5|.|few
TGTGCCAGCTCACAACAGGATAGCAATCAGCCCCAGCATTTT
CASSQQDSNQPQHF
>TRBV7-6|TRBJ2-3|.|.
TGTGCCAGCAGCTTAGCGGGGGGTTCAGCAGATACGCAGTATTTT
CASSLAGGSADTQYF
>TRBV3-1/TRBV3-2|TRBJ1-2|.|.
TGTGCCAGCAGCCAAGGGGGGGTCCTCTATGGCTACACCTTC
CASSQGGVLYGYTF
>TRBV7-3|TRBJ2-1|TRBD1|.
TGTGCCAGCAGCTCACAACCGTCGGGACAGACTTTCTCCTACAATGAGCAGTTCTTC
CASSSQPSGQTFSYNEQFF
>TRBV5-1|TRBJ2-7|TRBD1|.
TGCGCCAGCAGCTCAGGACAGGTCCACTACGAGCAGTACTTC
CASSSGQVHYEQYF
>TRBV18|TRBJ1-3|.|.
TGTGCCAGCTCTCCCGAGGTTGATCCTGGAAACACCATATATTTT
CASSPEVDPGNTIYF
>TRBV27|TRBJ2-1|TRBD2|.
TGTGCCAGCAGTCTCCGCCGACCGGGACTAGCGGGGGACAATGAGCAGTTCTTC
CASSLRRPGLAGDNEQFF
>TRBV3-1/TRBV3-2|TRBJ1-2|TRBD1|.
TGTGCCAGCAGCCAGGGACAGAACTATGGCTACACCTTC
CASSQGQNYGYTF
>TRBV30|TRBJ1-1|.|.
TGTGCCTGGGCACCCACAGGGATACATGAAGCTTTCTTT
CAWAPTGIHEAFF
>TRBV25-1|TRBJ2-3|.|.
TGTGCCAGCAGTGAAGCGGGGGCTGGAGATACGCAGTATTTT
CASSEAGAGDTQYF
>TRBV24-1|TRBJ2-2|TRBD2|.
TGTGCCACCAGTGATGCAGCGGGAGTCAACACCGGGGAGCTGTTTTTT
CATSDAAGVNTGELFF
>TRBV7-2|TRBJ1-1|.|.
TGTGCCAGCAGCTTCATGAACACTGAAGCTTTCTTT
CASSFMNTEAFF
>TRBV2|TRBJ2-2|.|.
TGTGCCAGCAGGCGGTCGGAGGGGAGCACCGGGGAGCTGTTTTTT
CASRRSEGSTGELFF
>TRBV2|TRBJ1-1|TRBD1|.
TGTGCCAGCAATCCAGTCCCGACAGGGGGAGTATGGGGTACTGAAGCTTTCTTT
CASNPVPTGGVWGTEAFF
>TRBV2|TRBJ2-7|.|.
TGTGCCAGCAATGAGGTTGGAGGAGGCGAGCAGTACTTC
CASNEVGGGEQYF
>TRBV9|TRBJ2-3|TRBD2|.
TGTGCCAGCAGCACCACGACTAGCGGGGGATCCACAGATACGCAGTATTTT
CASSTTTSGGSTDTQYF
>TRBV29-1|TRBJ2-6|TRBD1|.
TGCAGCGTCACAGGGGGCCCGTCTGGGGCCAACGTCCTGACTTTC
CSVTGGPSGANVLTF
>TRBV28|TRBJ2-1|TRBD2|.
TGTGCCAGCAGCCCCGGGGGGGCCCCCTACAATGAGCAGTTCTTC
CASSPGGAPYNEQFF
>TRBV7-2|TRBJ2-3|TRBD2|.
TGTGCCAGCAGCCGCAGAGCGGGGAGCACAGATACGCAGTATTTT
CASSRRAGSTDTQYF
>TRBV5-1|TRBJ1-1|.|.
TGCGCCAGCAGCTCGGGGGGAGGGAATGTGAACACTGAAGCTTTCTTT
CASSSGGGNVNTEAFF
>TRBV3-1/TRBV3-2|TRBJ2-4|TRBD1|.
TGTGCCAGCATGACCCGGGACAGCGGTTCTAACTGGATCGCCTCTTTAGCCAAAAACATTCAGTACTTC
CASMTRDSGSNWIASLAKNIQYF
>TRBV2|TRBJ2-2|TRBD2|.
TGTGCCAGCAGTGAATCGGGGGGTACAACCGGGGAGCTGTTTTTT
CASSESGGTTGELFF
>TRBV24-1|TRBJ1-2|.|.
TGTGCCACCAGTCGGTCTGGAACAGTACCCCCCGGCTACACCTTC
CATSRSGTVPPGYTF
>TRBV6-5|TRBJ2-7|TRBD2|.
TGTGCCAGCAGTCCAGCGGGGGAATACGAGCAGTACTTC
CASSPAGEYEQYF
>TRBV19|TRBJ1-1|.|.
TGTGCCAGTAGTCTGGAGGCTGAAGCTTTCTTT
CASSLEAEAFF
>TRBV19|TRBJ1-1|.|.
TGTGCCAGTAGTATAGCAGCGGGGACACCGAACACTGAAGCTTTCTTT
CASSIAAGTPNTEAFF
>TRBV19|TRBJ1-5|.|few
TGTGCCAGTAGTATGGTCCGGGCGGGAAATCAGCCCCAGCATTTT
CASSMVRAGNQPQHF
>TRBV7-9|TRBJ1-4|.|.
TGTGCCAGCAGCTTAGTCCGAGGCGGTCTTGAAAAACTGTTTTTT
CASSLVRGGLEKLFF
>TRBV7-6|TRBJ2-1|TRBD1|.
TGTGCCAGCAACGCCGAAGGGGGACAGGGCCTTTACAATGAGCAGTTCTTC
CASNAEGGQGLYNEQFF
>TRBV6-6|TRBJ2-1|TRBD2|.
TGTGCCAGCAGTTTCAGTAGCGGGGGGACCTACAATGAGCAGTTCTTC
CASSFSSGGTYNEQFF
>TRBV9|TRBJ2-5|TRBD2|.
TGTGCCAGCAGCTTAGGACTAGCGGGGGGGCAAGAGACCCAGTACTTC
CASSLGLAGGQETQYF
>TRBV11-2|TRBJ1-2|.|few
TGTGCCAGCAGCCCGGGCGAGGCAGGGCGTCATACCTTC
CASSPGEAGRHTF
>TRBV3-1/TRBV3-2|TRBJ2-1|.|.
TGTGCCAGCAGCCATATGTATTGGCGGGATGAGCAGTTCTTC
CASSHMYWRDEQFF
>TRBV5-1|TRBJ2-3|.|.
TGCGCCAGCAGCTTGGGAGGGACAGATACGCAGTATTTT
CASSLGGTDTQYF
>TRBV5-3|TRBJ1-4|.|.
TGTGCCAGAAGCTTGGGGCAGGTTGAAAAACTGTTTTTT
CARSLGQVEKLFF